Below, one TCR beta chain is given with its context. This record comes from a study of blood T cell repertoires in COVID-19. Data came from immunoSEQ multiplex PCR; TCRdb stores just in-frame clones and leaves some out. The top ten clones hold more than 7.5% of a sample with 300,000 to 350,000 clones, around 90% of them seen once. Germline CDR1 LNHDA, CDR2 SQIVND (reference sequence). V shed 4 bases and J shed 0 bases, with 13 bases lying between them. The CDR3 runs 16 residues. This clonotype was sampled from a man aged 25 to 40 with COVID-19, enrolled during active disease. The chain links TRBV19 to TRBJ1-5; D is possibly TRBD1 (6 bases). Sequencing was carried out using peripheral blood. The CDR3 DNA is TGTGCCAGTAGTACCACAGGGACCCTTAGCAATCAGCCCCAGCATTTT. Residues: CASSTTGTLSNQPQHF.